The TCR beta chain under discussion was sequenced for a study of identical twins. For this clonotype: Its target is not known.

Study-wide results and caveats: In drawing conclusions, the study used cross-sectional statistical analysis and did not follow the same donors. Models, which agreed with sharing between unrelated individuals, nonetheless underestimated the out-of-frame TCR alpha sharing seen in monozygotic twins.

TCRdb called the 5' RACE reads again in MiXCR, with one record for every CDR3 protein. The sample has 500,000 to 650,000 distinct CDR3 sequences, about 7.1% seen once. Germline loops: CDR1 MDHEN, CDR2 SYDVKM. Unmatched junction bases numbered 16, after V lost 4 bases and J lost 2 bases. The CDR3 contains 18 residues. In addition, the sample was reused for a study of yellow fever vaccine responses in identical twins.

This sequence joins TRBV28 and TRBJ2-7; TRBD2 agrees at 8 bases. The sequenced material came from PBMCs. The clonotype originates from a young woman in good health. The CDR3 sequence is CASSSPGPSGRAAYEQYF. In DNA, the CDR3 is TGTGCCAGCAGTTCGCCTGGTCCCAGCGGGAGAGCTGCCTACGAGCAGTACTTC. Full variable domain (outside the CDR3, taken from reference TRBV28 and TRBJ2-7): DVKVTQSSRYLVKRTGEKVFLECVQDMDHENMFWYRQDPGLGLRLIYFSYDVKMKEKGDIPEGYSVSREKKERFSLILESASTNQTSMYLCASSSPGPSGRAAYEQYFGPGTRLTVT.